The 31 T cell receptor beta chains below were found in one sample sequenced in a study of blood T cell repertoires in COVID-19. TCRdb's table, derived via immunoSEQ multiplex PCR, lists solely in-frame clones and lacks some. The sample includes 40,000 to 45,000 clones, around 80% of them seen just once. What was sequenced was peripheral blood. Receptors originate from a man aged 80 or over with acute or convalescent COVID-19.

The rearrangement links TRBV2 to TRBJ2-1; 10 bases are shared with TRBD2. This CDR3 spans 17 amino acids. The V and J ends lost 3 bases and 4 bases, in that order; junction bases with no gene match: 9. Per germline, CDR1 SNHLY and CDR2 FYNNEI. The CDR3 sequence: CASSDPASGGLYNEQFF. The DNA for the CDR3 is TGTGCCAGCAGTGACCCCGCTAGCGGGGGACTTTACAATGAGCAGTTCTTC.

The gene calls are TRBV2 and TRBJ2-5, with 7 bases that match TRBD2. Germline trimming cut 8 bases from V and 4 bases from J; bases unmatched to any gene: 10. The germline gives CDR1 SNHLY, CDR2 FYNNEI. The CDR3 has 14 residues. CDR3 coding DNA: TGTGCCAGCCGCGCGGGACTAAATGGAGAGACCCAGTACTTC. The encoded protein is CASRAGLNGETQYF.

This clone was seen a handful of times. CDR3: CATSGATGANQPQHF. The CDR3 DNA sequence: TGTGCCACCAGTGGCGCAACAGGGGCCAATCAGCCCCAGCATTTT. V and J are TRBV24-1 and TRBJ1-5; 7 positions match TRBD1. Germline V lookup: CDR1 KGHDR, CDR2 SFDVKD. After removal of 5 bases from V and 3 bases from J, the junction contained 6 bases not matched to a gene. The CDR3 spans 15 residues.

The chain uses TRBV19 and TRBJ1-6; D uncertain. The germline CDR1 and CDR2 sequences are LNHDA and SQIVND (reference sequence). V was trimmed by 6 bases and J by 8 bases, leaving 11 bases between them. The CDR3 contains 13 residues. The CDR3 protein is CASSGTRDSPLHF. CDR3 DNA: TGTGCCAGTAGCGGTACTAGGGATTCACCCCTCCACTTT.

The chain is built from TRBV24-1 and TRBJ2-3; maybe TRBD2 (6 bases). Germline CDR1 reads KGHDR; CDR2 reads SFDVKD. The CDR3 is made up of 17 amino acids. V lost 5 bases to trimming and J lost 4 bases, with 21 bases between them. This chain's CDR3 is CATSGGYREQWADTQYF. The DNA of the CDR3 is TGTGCCACCAGTGGGGGCTACCGGGAGCAGTGGGCAGATACGCAGTATTTT.

The sample holds one count of this clone. The chain has TRBV9 and TRBJ2-5; 10 bases match TRBD2. The CDR3 loop spans 19 amino acids. In germline, CDR1 is SGDLS, CDR2 YYNGEE. With 0 bases clipped from V and 5 bases from J, the junction kept 16 bases outside the gene matches. The CDR3 loop reads CASSVGESSGGGPWETQYF. CDR3 nucleotides: TGTGCCAGCAGCGTAGGAGAATCTAGCGGGGGCGGCCCGTGGGAGACCCAGTACTTC.

On this clone: This CDR3 is also generated by other DNA sequences in the sample. The chain recombines TRBV19 with TRBJ1-1, with D perhaps matching TRBD1 (6 bases). This CDR3 is built from 12 residues. Trimming left V 6 bases short and J 5 bases short, with 10 bases between. Per the germline V gene, CDR1 is LNHDA and CDR2 is SQIVND (reference sequence). CDR3 DNA: TGTGCCAGTAGGAAGCAGGGGACTGAAGCTTTCTTT. Residues: CASRKQGTEAFF.

This rearrangement joins TRBV5-1 to TRBJ2-6; 10 nucleotides align to TRBD2. Trimming at V came to 6 bases and at J to 0 bases, leaving 21 bases not matched to a gene. This CDR3 comprises 22 residues. Germline values: CDR1 SGHRS, CDR2 YFSETQ. Here the CDR3 DNA reads TGCGCCAGCACCCCACTCATTGGGAGCGGGAGGGGCTATAGCTCTGGGGCCAACGTCCTGACTTTC. It is translated as CASTPLIGSGRGYSSGANVLTF.

CDR3 sequence reads: CASRWGVDNQPQHF. Here the CDR3 DNA reads TGCGCCAGCAGATGGGGAGTAGACAATCAGCCCCAGCATTTT. The V gene is TRBV10-2, the J gene TRBJ1-5, with D unresolved. In germline, CDR1 is WSHSY, CDR2 SAAADI. The V end lost 6 bases, the J end lost 3 bases, and 12 bases lay between the germline ends. The CDR3 has 14 residues.

The chain joins TRBV29-1 to TRBJ1-2, with 9 bases aligning to TRBD1. The CDR3 has 14 amino acids. V lost 3 bases, J lost 4 bases, and 6 bases stayed unmatched. Germline V CDR1 and CDR2: SQVTM, ANQGSEA. The DNA for the CDR3 is TGCAGCGTTGACGGACAGGGGATCGGCTATGGCTACACCTTC. Its translation: CSVDGQGIGYGYTF.

This chain joins TRBV5-1 and TRBJ2-3; 9 nucleotides agree with TRBD2. Losses at the gene ends were 0 bases for V and 2 bases for J; bases not matched to a gene: 4. In germline, CDR1 is SGHRS, CDR2 YFSETQ. The CDR3 contains 16 residues. Here the CDR3 DNA reads TGCGCCAGCAGCTTGGCGAGCGGGGGGCCCACAGATACGCAGTATTTT. It translates to CASSLASGGPTDTQYF.

J is TRBJ2-1 and V is TRBV5-6, with 8 bases fitting TRBD2. Looked up from germline, CDR1 is SGHDT and CDR2 is YYEEEE. There are 14 residues in the CDR3. V trimming: 5 bases; J trimming: 10 bases; junction bases outside the gene matches: 11. Here the CDR3 reads CASSPGGDSGEQFF. In nucleotides, the CDR3 is TGTGCCAGCAGTCCCGGGGGGGACTCTGGCGAGCAGTTCTTC.

The chain employs TRBV11-2 and TRBJ1-2; possibly TRBD1 for D (6 bases). Trimming shortened V by 5 bases and J by 5 bases, and 12 bases separated the two germline ends. CDR1 and CDR2 (germline): SGHAT, FQNNGV. The length of the CDR3 is 13 residues. The CDR3: CASSVTGRYGYTF. CDR3 coding DNA: TGTGCCAGCAGCGTGACAGGAAGATATGGCTACACCTTC.

This sequence joins TRBV19 and TRBJ1-5, with TRBD1 identical over 10 bases. The CDR3 totals 15 residues. The V gene's germline CDR1 is LNHDA and CDR2 SQIVND (reference sequence). V gave up 6 bases and J gave up 5 bases; unmatched junction bases: 7. As DNA, the CDR3 is TGTGCCAGTAGCCCCCTGGACAGGGGGGATCAGCCCCAGCATTTT. The encoded protein is CASSPLDRGDQPQHF.

This chain uses TRBV30 with TRBJ2-2; 10 bases are shared with TRBD1. The CDR3 length is 15 residues. The J segment lost 6 bases and the V segment lost 3 bases, leaving 7 bases of the junction unmatched. Germline CDR1 reads GTSNPN; CDR2 reads SVGIG (reference sequence). CDR3 amino acids: CAWSRDRGEAGELFF. The CDR3 DNA follows: TGTGCCTGGAGCCGGGACAGGGGTGAGGCCGGGGAGCTGTTTTTT.

The genes are TRBV6-5 and TRBJ2-7; TRBD2 is a possible D gene (6 bases). There are 12 residues in the CDR3. The V end lost 8 bases, the J end lost 4 bases, and 12 bases lay between the germline ends. CDR1 and CDR2 (germline): MNHEY, SVGAGI. The CDR3 DNA reads TGTGCCAGCCGGGACTCTTTATACGAGCAGTACTTC. Translated, it gives CASRDSLYEQYF.

This chain connects TRBV5-1 to TRBJ1-1; D might be TRBD1 (5 bases). The CDR3 contains 15 residues. Trimming shortened V by 0 bases and J by 5 bases, and 14 bases separated the two germline ends. CDR1 SGHRS and CDR2 YFSETQ come from the germline V gene. CDR3 sequence reads: CASSLAQGRATEAFF. The CDR3 DNA reads TGCGCCAGCAGCTTGGCCCAGGGTCGGGCGACTGAAGCTTTCTTT.

The rearrangement uses TRBV7-9 and TRBJ1-1; D remains unclear. This CDR3 has 15 residues. Trimming removed 1 base from V and 5 bases from J, with 14 bases in between. Germline V lookup: CDR1 SEHNR, CDR2 FQNEAQ (reference sequence). The CDR3 loop reads CASSLGHQKSTEAFF. CDR3 bases: TGTGCCAGCAGCTTAGGGCACCAGAAGTCTACTGAAGCTTTCTTT.

The V gene is TRBV7-3, the J gene TRBJ2-2; D possibly corresponds to TRBD2 (5 bases). Deletions cut 5 bases from V and 5 bases from J, with 15 bases between. The CDR3 is made up of 15 amino acids. The germline CDR1 and CDR2 sequences are SGHTA and FQGTGA. For the CDR3, the DNA is TGTGCCAGCAGCCGAGACGGACTTTTGACCGGGGAGCTGTTTTTT. This codes for CASSRDGLLTGELFF.

The chain joins TRBV10-3 to TRBJ2-1; 7 bases fit TRBD2. This CDR3 is 15 amino acids long. V was pared by 2 bases and J by 6 bases, with 7 bases of the junction left unmatched. Germline CDR1 is ENHRY and CDR2 is SYGVKD. The CDR3 sequence is CAISEGLAAANEQFF. DNA of the CDR3: TGTGCCATCAGTGAGGGTCTAGCGGCCGCCAATGAGCAGTTCTTC.

This chain joins TRBV12-3 or TRBV12-4 and TRBJ1-5, with D possibly matching TRBD1 (5 bases). The CDR3 totals 12 residues. The V end was cut by 5 bases, the J end by 11 bases, with 13 bases between. CDR3 amino acids: CASSRQRGAQHF. The CDR3, as DNA: TGTGCCAGCAGTCGGCAGCGGGGGGCCCAGCATTTT.

The rearrangement uses TRBV11-2 and TRBJ1-2; tentative D call: TRBD1 (6 bases). Deletions cut 5 bases from V and 4 bases from J, with 14 bases between. Germline CDR1 SGHAT, CDR2 FQNNGV. The CDR3 has 14 residues. This CDR3 is CASSQEGQLYGYTF. CDR3 bases: TGTGCCAGCAGCCAGGAAGGACAGCTCTATGGCTACACCTTC.

This clone was picked up a small number of times. The chain has TRBV10-3 and TRBJ1-6, with 7 bases fitting TRBD1. Trimming took 3 bases from V and 10 from J; bases not matched to a gene: 6. Germline assignment: CDR1 ENHRY and CDR2 SYGVKD. The CDR3 has 14 amino acids. The CDR3 sequence: CAISEEGAGSPLHF. The CDR3 nucleotides are TGTGCCATCAGTGAAGAGGGGGCTGGCTCACCCCTCCACTTT.

The CDR3 sequence: CASSRIGTGGSSYNSPLHF. The CDR3 DNA is TGTGCCAGCAGCCGCATCGGGACAGGGGGGAGCTCCTATAATTCACCCCTCCACTTT. The J gene is TRBJ1-6, the V gene TRBV7-2, with 11 bases fitting TRBD1. The CDR3 has 19 residues. V trimming: 5 bases; J trimming: 0 bases; junction bases outside the gene matches: 9. The germline V gene has CDR1 SGHTA and CDR2 FQGNSA.

V is TRBV5-5 and J is TRBJ1-2; the match to TRBD1 covers 7 bases. This CDR3 spans 15 amino acids. V was pared by 2 bases and J by 5 bases, with 9 bases of the junction left unmatched. CDR1 and CDR2 from the germline V gene are SGHKS and YYEKEE (reference sequence). The CDR3, as DNA: TGTGCCAGCAGCTTCGGACAGGCGAGGGATTATGGCTACACCTTC. Translated: CASSFGQARDYGYTF.

The J gene is TRBJ1-1, the V gene TRBV10-3, with D hard to call. V lost 5 bases, J lost 2 bases, and 15 bases lay in between. The CDR3 spans 15 residues. Germline CDR1 is ENHRY and CDR2 is SYGVKD. The CDR3 sequence: CAISISTATNTEAFF. DNA of the CDR3: TGTGCCATCAGTATATCCACAGCCACAAACACTGAAGCTTTCTTT.

The table lists this clone with a few counts. The chain joins TRBV6-5 to TRBJ2-2; 12 positions match TRBD2. CDR1 is MNHEY, CDR2 SVGAGI, per germline. The CDR3 has 14 amino acids. The ends lost 8 bases at V and 3 bases at J; junction bases unmatched: 1. The CDR3 loop is CASLAGGYTGELFF. DNA for the CDR3: TGTGCCAGCCTAGCGGGGGGGTACACCGGGGAGCTGTTTTTT.

The rearrangement joins TRBV12-3 or TRBV12-4 to TRBJ1-2; D might be TRBD1 (5 bases). The CDR3 covers 13 residues. Between the trimmed V and J ends, which lost 1 base and 2 bases, there was a span of 5 bases. The DNA for the CDR3 is TGTGCCAGCAGTTTAGACAGGAACTATGGCTACACCTTC. It codes for CASSLDRNYGYTF.

The V gene is TRBV3-1 (or the pseudogene TRBV3-2), the J gene TRBJ2-3, with 9 bases identical to TRBD2. The J segment lost 4 bases and the V segment lost 4 bases, leaving 6 bases of the junction unmatched. In germline, CDR1 is LGHDT, CDR2 YNNKEL (reference sequence). The CDR3 totals 15 residues. The CDR3 loop is CASSRLAGVADTQYF. CDR3 bases: TGTGCCAGCAGCCGGTTAGCGGGAGTCGCAGATACGCAGTATTTT.

This chain joins TRBV9 and TRBJ1-6; D unresolved. Germline lookup yields CDR1 SGDLS and CDR2 YYNGEE. The V and J ends lost 0 bases and 0 bases respectively, with 7 bases between them. This CDR3 has 16 residues. CDR3 region: CASSVGSSSYNSPLHF. The CDR3 bases are TGTGCCAGCAGCGTAGGATCCAGCTCCTATAATTCACCCCTCCACTTT.

This clone was observed a few times. This chain links TRBV9 with TRBJ2-3; TRBD2 matches 10 bases. The CDR3 extends over 19 amino acids. CDR1 and CDR2 from the germline V gene are SGDLS and YYNGEE. V dropped 0 bases and J dropped 4; count of bases not matched to a gene: 14. The CDR3 spells CASSVEGVERGGRADTQYF. For the CDR3, the DNA is TGTGCCAGCAGCGTAGAAGGGGTGGAGCGGGGGGGCCGGGCAGATACGCAGTATTTT. Full variable domain (remainder filled in from reference TRBV9 and TRBJ2-3): DSGVTQTPKHLITATGQRVTLRCSPRSGDLSVYWYQQSLDQGLQFLIQYYNGEERAKGNILERFSAQQFPDLHSELNLSSLELGDSALYFCASSVEGVERGGRADTQYFGPGTRLTVL.